The 25 T cell receptor beta chains below come from one sample, sequenced in a study of blood T cell repertoires in COVID-19. Libraries were prepared by immunoSEQ multiplex PCR; TCRdb keeps only in-frame clonotypes and omits some of them. The profile shows a few hundred thousand clones, about 88% of them singletons. The sequencing input was PBMCs or T cells enriched from blood (not recorded which). All receptors come from a woman in her late teens or twenties who had been exposed to COVID-19.

This CDR3 reads CSVSLDRETQYF. CDR3 sequence (DNA): TGCAGCGTCTCACTAGATAGAGAGACCCAGTACTTC. The chain recombines TRBV29-1 with TRBJ2-5; D is possibly TRBD2 (5 bases). Germline CDR1 SQVTM, CDR2 ANQGSEA. V lost 6 bases, J lost 4 bases, and 12 bases lay in between. The CDR3 runs to 12 residues. Drawing the rest from reference TRBV29-1 and TRBJ2-5, the complete variable domain is SAVISQKPSRDICQRGTSLTIQCQVDSQVTMMFWYRQQPGQSLTLIATANQGSEATYESGFVIDKFPISRPNLTFSTLTVSNMSPEDSSIYLCSVSLDRETQYFGPGTRLLVL.

The chain links TRBV28 to TRBJ2-7; 9 bases line up with TRBD1. This CDR3 spans 14 amino acids. J gave up 4 bases and V 4 bases, and 5 bases lay outside the gene matches. From germline, CDR1 is MDHEN and CDR2 SYDVKM. CDR3 coding DNA: TGTGCCAGCAGTTCACCGGGACAGGGATACGAGCAGTACTTC. As protein: CASSSPGQGYEQYF.

This chain's CDR3 is CASSLGTGGMNTEAFF. In nucleotides, the CDR3 is TGCGCCAGCAGCTTGGGCACAGGGGGCATGAACACTGAAGCTTTCTTT. The V call is TRBV5-1, the J call TRBJ1-1; TRBD1 aligns across 9 bases. The germline CDR1 and CDR2 sequences are SGHRS and YFSETQ. The CDR3 contains 16 residues. V lost 0 bases, J lost 0 bases, and 3 bases stayed unmatched.

This chain joins TRBV5-1 and TRBJ2-3; D might be TRBD2 (6 bases). The CDR3 totals 14 residues. Germline V gives CDR1 SGHRS, CDR2 YFSETQ. V was pared by 3 bases and J by 4 bases, with 12 bases between. Here the CDR3 DNA reads TGCGCCAGCAGCTACGGGAGTAGTTCAGATACGCAGTATTTT. Encoded protein: CASSYGSSSDTQYF.

The chain couples TRBV7-9 to TRBJ1-2; D is unresolved. CDR1 is SEHNR and CDR2 is FQNEAQ in the germline V gene (reference sequence). The CDR3 length is 13 residues. Trimming removed 1 base at V and 7 bases at J, with 10 bases between. CDR3 protein: CASSLVHLSGYTF. The CDR3 DNA sequence: TGTGCCAGCAGCTTAGTTCACCTATCTGGCTACACCTTC.

The V call is TRBV7-9, the J call TRBJ1-2, with D tentatively TRBD1 (6 bases). Germline CDR1 and CDR2: SEHNR and FQNEAQ (reference sequence). With 5 bases removed from V and 0 bases from J, the gap between germline ends came to 13 bases. CDR3 length: 15 amino acids. This chain's CDR3 is CASSHTGTTNYGYTF. For the CDR3, the DNA is TGTGCCAGCAGCCATACCGGGACAACTAACTATGGCTACACCTTC.

The chain joins TRBV24-1 to TRBJ2-5; TRBD2 matches at 12 bases. Germline CDR1 is KGHDR and CDR2 is SFDVKD. The CDR3 covers 18 residues. V lost 6 bases and J lost 7; bases outside the gene matches: 17. The DNA for the CDR3 is TGTGCCACCAGTTGCCCTCTAGCGGGAGGGTCGCACGATGGGACCCAGTACTTC. It codes for CATSCPLAGGSHDGTQYF.

This chain uses TRBV6-6 with TRBJ2-3; 7 bases fit TRBD1. Trimming cost V 5 bases and J 7 bases; bases outside gene matches: 18. The CDR3 runs 17 residues. CDR1 MNHNY and CDR2 SVGAGI come from the germline V gene (reference sequence). CDR3 in DNA: TGTGCCAGCAGTAGATGGGACAGATCTGTCACCCCGAATACGCAGTATTTT. Its protein is CASSRWDRSVTPNTQYF.

This chain connects TRBV6-5 to TRBJ1-5; 8 nucleotides match TRBD1. After removal of 9 bases from V and 0 bases from J, the junction contained 4 bases not matched to a gene. The length of the CDR3 is 14 residues. Germline V lookup: CDR1 MNHEY, CDR2 SVGAGI. The CDR3 loop reads CASGQGHSNQPQHF. CDR3 nucleotides: TGTGCCAGTGGACAGGGCCATAGCAATCAGCCCCAGCATTTT.

A single count supports this clone. The chain carries TRBV9 and TRBJ2-3, with 7 bases that match TRBD2. The CDR3 consists of 15 residues. Trimming took 0 bases from V and 2 from J; bases not matched to a gene: 3. Germline CDR1 SGDLS, CDR2 YYNGEE. The CDR3 coding sequence is TGTGCCAGCAGCGTAGGCGGGAGTTACACAGATACGCAGTATTTT. As protein: CASSVGGSYTDTQYF.

The chain couples TRBV6-5 to TRBJ1-5; 7 positions match TRBD1. CDR1 is MNHEY and CDR2 is SVGAGI in the germline V gene. Trimming at V came to 6 bases and at J to 4 bases, leaving 9 bases not matched to a gene. This CDR3 spans 15 amino acids. CDR3 amino acids: CASSGSRRGNQPQHF. CDR3 in DNA: TGTGCCAGCAGCGGAAGCCGCAGGGGGAATCAGCCCCAGCATTTT.

The chain has TRBV27 and TRBJ2-7; 9 nucleotides match TRBD2. In germline, CDR1 is MNHEY, CDR2 SMNVEV (reference sequence). The CDR3 consists of 15 residues. Unmatched junction bases numbered 10, after V lost 6 bases and J lost 4 bases. The CDR3 DNA reads TGTGCCAGCAGCCCACCGGGACTAGCAGGGTACGAGCAGTACTTC. Protein product: CASSPPGLAGYEQYF.

The rearrangement joins TRBV9 to TRBJ1-2, with 9 bases identical to TRBD1. V gave up 3 bases and J gave up 4 bases; unmatched junction bases: 7. Germline V gene sequence: CDR1 SGDLS, CDR2 YYNGEE. The CDR3 loop spans 15 amino acids. CDR3 in amino acids: CASSETGGAGYGYTF. For the CDR3, the DNA is TGTGCCAGCAGCGAAACAGGGGGCGCCGGCTATGGCTACACCTTC.

The V and J genes are TRBV28 and TRBJ2-7; 11 bases align to TRBD1. J was trimmed by 2 bases and V by 3 bases; bases with no gene match: 6. The CDR3 is 16 amino acids. Germline loops: CDR1 MDHEN, CDR2 SYDVKM. CDR3 sequence (DNA): TGTGCCAGCAGTTTTATCGTGGGACAGGGGGCCTACGAGCAGTACTTC. This encodes CASSFIVGQGAYEQYF.

This sequence joins TRBV7-2 and TRBJ2-7; a weak D match, TRBD2 (5 bases). Germline CDR1 reads SGHTA; CDR2 reads FQGNSA. V was pared by 1 base and J by 1 base, with 14 bases between. This CDR3 is 16 amino acids long. The CDR3 DNA follows: TGTGCCAGCAGCTTAGTGGAGGCCCCAGGATCCTACGAGCAGTACTTC. Translating gives CASSLVEAPGSYEQYF.

In this sample, this clone turned up once. CDR3 nucleotide sequence: TGTGCCAGCAGAAGTCTAGCGGGAGCGGTCGGGGAGCTGTTTTTT. This sequence encodes CASRSLAGAVGELFF. The chain carries TRBV7-7 and TRBJ2-2; 10 bases line up with TRBD2. V dropped 6 bases and J dropped 7; count of bases not matched to a gene: 8. Germline lookup yields CDR1 SSHAT and CDR2 FNYEAQ (reference sequence). CDR3 size: 15 residues.

This clone was counted between two and nine times. The chain couples TRBV10-3 to TRBJ2-1, with TRBD2 matching 8 bases. Germline trimming cut 7 bases from V and 8 bases from J; bases unmatched to any gene: 7. Germline-derived CDR1 and CDR2 are ENHRY and SYGVKD. This CDR3 is 13 amino acids long. DNA of the CDR3: TGTGCCATCACTCAGCGGGAGTACGATGAGCAGTTCTTC. Protein product: CAITQREYDEQFF.

The V call is TRBV7-3, the J call TRBJ2-1; TRBD2 might be the D (5 bases). The V and J ends lost 5 bases and 2 bases respectively, with 13 bases between them. CDR3 length: 15 amino acids. CDR1 and CDR2 from the germline V gene are SGHTA and FQGTGA. The CDR3 DNA is TGTGCCAGCAGCGCTTATCCCGGGGCCTACAATGAGCAGTTCTTC. Its translation is CASSAYPGAYNEQFF.

The gene calls are TRBV5-4 and TRBJ1-3; possible D gene TRBD1, 6 bases. The CDR3 sequence is 13 residues long. Trimming took 4 bases from V and 3 from J, leaving 8 bases between them. CDR1 and CDR2 from the germline V gene are SGHNT and YYREEE (reference sequence). The DNA of the CDR3 is TGTGCCAGCAGCCTGGACAGTGGAAACACCATATATTTT. Its protein is CASSLDSGNTIYF.

The chain carries TRBV4-3 and TRBJ1-3; D remains unclear. The CDR3 is 17 residues long. CDR1 LGHNA and CDR2 YSLEER come from the germline V gene. Trimming removed 0 bases from V and 0 bases from J, with 12 bases in between. The CDR3 DNA follows: TGCGCCAGCAGCCAAGACTTTAAAACTGACTCTGGAAACACCATATATTTT. The encoded protein is CASSQDFKTDSGNTIYF.

V and J are TRBV10-3 and TRBJ2-3; TRBD2 matches at 8 bases. The CDR3 covers 13 residues. Germline-derived CDR1 and CDR2 are ENHRY and SYGVKD. The V gene end was trimmed by 7 bases and the J gene end by 3 bases; junction bases not matched to a gene: 3. In nucleotides, the CDR3 is TGTGCCATCACCGAGCGGGAGACAGATACGCAGTATTTT. This gives the protein CAITERETDTQYF.

J is TRBJ2-5 and V is TRBV24-1; 7 bases are shared with TRBD1. Per the germline V gene, CDR1 is KGHDR and CDR2 is SFDVKD. Trimming cost V 4 bases and J 5 bases; bases outside gene matches: 9. The CDR3 contains 15 residues. The CDR3 here is CATSDDRDDWETQYF. CDR3 nucleotides: TGTGCCACCAGTGACGACAGGGACGATTGGGAGACCCAGTACTTC.

This chain joins TRBV7-8 and TRBJ2-1, with 13 bases that match TRBD2. With 1 base clipped from V and 5 bases from J, the junction kept 8 bases outside the gene matches. Per the germline V gene, CDR1 is SGHVS and CDR2 is FQNEAQ. This CDR3 spans 18 amino acids. In DNA, the CDR3 is TGTGCCAGCAGCTTAGGAGTTTTAGGGACTAGCGGGAACAATGAGCAGTTCTTC. This encodes CASSLGVLGTSGNNEQFF.

This clone has just a few counts. This chain joins TRBV6-5 and TRBJ1-1; D gene uncertain. Germline CDR1 is MNHEY and CDR2 is SVGAGI. The CDR3 is made up of 12 amino acids. The germline V and J ends were trimmed by 4 bases and 10 bases, with 13 bases remaining between them. CDR3 protein: CASSSDISRAFF. DNA for the CDR3: TGTGCCAGCAGTTCCGACATCTCCCGAGCTTTCTTT.

The chain carries TRBV4-2 and TRBJ2-1; D is unclear. V dropped 1 base and J dropped 0 bases, with 10 bases sitting between them. The germline gives CDR1 LGHNA, CDR2 YNFKEQ. The CDR3 is made up of 16 amino acids. CDR3 DNA: TGTGCCAGCAGCCAAGGAGTGAGAAGCTCCTACAATGAGCAGTTCTTC. Translated: CASSQGVRSSYNEQFF.